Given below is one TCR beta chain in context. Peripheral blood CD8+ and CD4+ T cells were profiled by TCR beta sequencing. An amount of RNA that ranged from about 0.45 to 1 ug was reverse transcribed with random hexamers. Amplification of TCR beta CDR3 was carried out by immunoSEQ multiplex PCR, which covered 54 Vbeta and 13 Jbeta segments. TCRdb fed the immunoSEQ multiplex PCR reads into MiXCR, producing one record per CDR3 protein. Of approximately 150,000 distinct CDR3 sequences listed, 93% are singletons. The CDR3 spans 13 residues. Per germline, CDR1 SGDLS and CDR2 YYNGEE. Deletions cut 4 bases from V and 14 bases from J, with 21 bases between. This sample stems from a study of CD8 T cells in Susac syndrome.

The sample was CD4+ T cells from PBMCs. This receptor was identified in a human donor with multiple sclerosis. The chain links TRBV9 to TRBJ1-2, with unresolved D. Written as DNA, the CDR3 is TGTGCCAGCAGCCGGGGATCTTTACCGGCCGGGACCTTC. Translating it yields CASSRGSLPAGTF.